This entry is about one T cell receptor beta chain. Antigen unknown. This sample stems from a study of graft-versus-host responses after intestinal transplantation. Whole-study context: All of the recipients had induction that used anti-thymocyte globulin, then tacrolimus and steroids for approximately 3 years.

Here immunoSEQ multiplex PCR was the method, and the copy in TCRdb shows in-frame clones only, minus some. The sample consists of about 90,000 clones, 94% of them appearing once. Findings of the study overall: With peak circulating GvH clone levels came an association with early post-transplant HvG declines.

CDR1 is LGHNT and CDR2 is FRNRAP in the germline V gene. Trimming at V came to 0 bases and at J to 0 bases, leaving 4 bases not matched to a gene. This CDR3 spans 17 amino acids. Sample: unstimulated CD4+ T cells sorted from spleen or lymph node cells, taken before transplant. This sequence joins TRBV12-5 and TRBJ1-5; TRBD1 matches 8 bases. The sequence came from a human donor who was the organ donor for an intestinal transplant. The CDR3 DNA reads as TGTGCTAGTGGTTTGGTGGACAGGGAGGATAGCAATCAGCCCCAGCATTTT. The encoded protein is CASGLVDREDSNQPQHF. Together with reference TRBV12-5 and TRBJ1-5, the CDR3 gives the full variable domain: DARVTQTPRHKVTEMGQEVTMRCQPILGHNTVFWYRQTMMQGLELLAYFRNRAPLDDSGMPKDRFSAEMPDATLATLKIQPSEPRDSAVYFCASGLVDREDSNQPQHFGDGTRLSIL.